The rows below give T cell receptor beta chains drawn from one sample of a study of T cell clusters in autoimmune cytopenias. Using the multiplex PCR reads, TCRdb records one entry per CDR3 protein without DNA. The table for this sample gives 5,800 or so distinct CDR3 sequences. Sequencing was done on a sample of peripheral blood. These receptors came from a human donor with an autoimmune cytopenia or autoimmune hepatitis (not recorded which). CDR3s include the opening cysteine and the closing phenylalanine or tryptophan. The order of the fields is J gene, V gene, clone size, CDR3 protein. Rows give clone size only sometimes, using once, few, many, or a class for an expanded clone.

TRBJ1-3 TRBV12-3/TRBV12-4 medium-sized CASSLSTGGEGNTIYF
TRBJ2-3 TRBV7-3 . CASGSGIDTDTQYF
TRBJ2-6 TRBV6-2/TRBV6-3 medium-sized CASSYSRWTGTGANVLTF
TRBJ2-1 TRBV5-1 . CASTLGSEGEQFF
TRBJ2-5 TRBV15 medium-sized CATSRNPGGMETQYF
TRBJ2-5 TRBV6-1 medium-sized CASSEVLVGETQYF
TRBJ2-1 TRBV19 . CASKTSGGREQFF
TRBJ2-2 TRBV6-1 . CASGRDRAVGDTGELFF
TRBJ2-3 TRBV5-1 . CASSLLAAGTDTQYF
TRBJ2-3 TRBV12-3/TRBV12-4 medium-sized CASGRRTDTQYF
TRBJ1-5 TRBV27 medium-sized CASNREGKEGQPQHF
TRBJ2-4 TRBV5-6 medium-sized CASSERGNGPWGDIQYF
TRBJ1-3 TRBV6-6 medium-sized CASSYSDRGYGNTIYF
TRBJ1-2 TRBV12-3/TRBV12-4 . CASSPRPGLQGYTF
TRBJ1-2 TRBV10-3 . CAISDRGGRNYGYTF
TRBJ1-6 TRBV6-1 medium-sized CASSEGEGQWSPLHF
TRBJ2-3 TRBV6-5 medium-sized CASSYGTGGAGSDTQYF
TRBJ2-7 TRBV6-6 . CASSLAPGDEQYF
TRBJ2-7 TRBV7-2 . CASSLVGRESGAHYEQYF
TRBJ2-1 TRBV13 medium-sized CASSLAGGLYNEQFF
TRBJ2-7 TRBV30 . CASSPSGYLSHEQYF
TRBJ1-2 TRBV6-5 medium-sized CASSYVLGAANYGYTF
TRBJ2-7 TRBV5-4 . CASSLGRLGEQYF
TRBJ2-7 TRBV10-3 medium-sized CAISEGTSGGPGEQYF
TRBJ2-3 TRBV27 medium-sized CASSLSGTGTDTQYF
TRBJ1-5 TRBV19 medium-sized CASSIGNQPQHF
TRBJ1-2 TRBV7-2 . CASSLVVSQTDRGGYTF
TRBJ2-5 TRBV7-2 . CASSPDAPTGVEETQYF